The T cell receptor beta chain under discussion was sequenced for a study of T-cell memory formation after mild COVID-19. Only a few counts were recorded for this clonotype. Its antigen is undetermined. TCRdb redid the calling of the 5' RACE reads with MiXCR, one entry per CDR3 protein. The sample has about 560,000 distinct CDR3 sequences; less than 25% are singletons. CDR1 and CDR2 (germline): SQVTM, ANQGSEA. V lost 0 bases and J 4 bases, leaving 21 bases between the germline ends. There are 17 residues in the CDR3. Study observations and caveats: Pre-infection memory already had some responding clones, implying cross-reactive memory joined.

The gene calls are TRBV29-1 and TRBJ1-2, with D tentatively TRBD1 (6 bases). Input material: PBMCs or a T cell subset sorted from them (not recorded which). This clonotype was sampled from an adult woman who had mild COVID-19 (a few samples of this study predate the infection). Cell type and time point are not known. The CDR3 DNA follows: TGCAGCGTTGAAGATCGGATTGATTCGACAGGAGGCTATGGCTACACCTTC. Encoded protein: CSVEDRIDSTGGYGYTF.